The 24 T cell receptor beta chains presented below share a single source sample, sequenced in a study of beta chain features in type 1 diabetes. The authors reverse transcribed all of the isolated RNA, so sequencing captured expressed TCRB transcripts. Repertoires were generated with immunoSEQ multiplex PCR, while TCRdb's copy carries only in-frame clones and drops some. The data contain roughly 230,000 clones, about 10% of them singletons. Specimen: naive CD4+ T cells from blood. These receptors were collected from a woman under 30 in good health.

The chain links TRBV5-1 to TRBJ2-1; 9 bases agree with TRBD1. The germline V gene encodes CDR1 SGHRS and CDR2 YFSETQ. Trimming removed 6 bases from V and 5 bases from J; junction bases left unmatched: 6. The CDR3 contains 14 residues. The CDR3 sequence is CASKSGQGHNEQFF. The CDR3 DNA reads as TGCGCCAGCAAGTCGGGACAGGGCCACAATGAGCAGTTCTTC.

This clone was seen only a few times. The chain is built from TRBV5-4 and TRBJ2-5; 7 nucleotides agree with TRBD2. Per the germline V gene, CDR1 is SGHNT and CDR2 is YYREEE (reference sequence). The CDR3 has 15 amino acids. Losses at the gene ends were 4 bases for V and 3 bases for J; bases not matched to a gene: 9. CDR3 amino acids: CASSRGSGLEETQYF. CDR3 DNA: TGTGCCAGCAGCCGCGGGAGTGGATTAGAAGAGACCCAGTACTTC.

The chain is built from TRBV29-1 and TRBJ1-1; 7 bases are shared with TRBD1. Germline-derived CDR1 and CDR2 are SQVTM and ANQGSEA. The CDR3 has 16 residues. V dropped 0 bases and J dropped 5; count of bases not matched to a gene: 12. The CDR3 here is CSVEETGRPRGTEAFF. The CDR3 region has the DNA TGCAGCGTTGAAGAGACAGGGAGGCCCCGGGGGACTGAAGCTTTCTTT.

V is TRBV6-6 and J is TRBJ2-1; D is ambiguous. The CDR3 spans 12 residues. Trimming took 2 bases from V and 7 from J, leaving 6 bases between them. Germline CDR1 and CDR2: MNHNY and SVGAGI (reference sequence). The CDR3 loop is CASSYGQNEQFF. CDR3 coding DNA: TGTGCCAGCAGTTACGGGCAAAATGAGCAGTTCTTC.

This clone was detected a few times. V and J are TRBV5-1 and TRBJ2-5; 7 nucleotides agree with TRBD1. Germline trimming cut 4 bases from V and 0 bases from J; bases unmatched to any gene: 6. CDR3 length: 15 residues. The germline V gene encodes CDR1 SGHRS and CDR2 YFSETQ. This CDR3 reads CASSTGTANQETQYF. The CDR3 bases are TGCGCCAGCAGCACCGGGACAGCCAACCAAGAGACCCAGTACTTC.

This clone has only a few counts. The J gene is TRBJ2-5, the V gene TRBV15; 7 bases are shared with TRBD2. CDR3 length equals 15 residues. Germline trimming cut 3 bases from V and 5 bases from J; bases unmatched to any gene: 9. The germline gives CDR1 LNHNV, CDR2 YYDKDF (reference sequence). The CDR3 DNA sequence: TGTGCCACCAGCAGGGATGGTACTAGCGAGGAGACCCAGTACTTC. It codes for CATSRDGTSEETQYF.

This clone showed up just a few times. The chain joins TRBV28 to TRBJ2-7; 8 bases are a match to TRBD1. Germline V gene data show CDR1 as MDHEN and CDR2 as SYDVKM. V was clipped by 7 bases and J by 7 bases; unmatched bases: 12. The CDR3 consists of 14 residues. The CDR3 DNA reads TGTGCCAGCATGGTCGACAGGGGACTTTTGGAGCAGTACTTC. Residues: CASMVDRGLLEQYF.

This clone was seen only a few times. The CDR3 bases are TGTGCCAGCAGCTCGGGAACGGGACTAGCGGGATTGCTTGAGCAGTTCTTC. As protein: CASSSGTGLAGLLEQFF. The J gene is TRBJ2-1, the V gene TRBV7-9, with TRBD2 identical over 13 bases. The CDR3 extends over 17 amino acids. Germline V gene lookup returns CDR1 SEHNR and CDR2 FQNEAQ (reference sequence). The junction had 12 bases not matched to a gene; V was cut back by 4 bases and J by 9 bases.

In nucleotides, the CDR3 is TGTGCCAGCAGCGCCGGACTAGCGGTCTTCCAAGAGACCCAGTACTTC. It is translated as CASSAGLAVFQETQYF. The rearrangement joins TRBV9 to TRBJ2-5; TRBD2 agrees at 10 bases. The J segment lost 1 base and the V segment lost 3 bases, leaving 6 bases of the junction unmatched. This CDR3 comprises 16 residues. Germline V gene sequence: CDR1 SGDLS, CDR2 YYNGEE.

J is TRBJ1-1 and V is TRBV18; 9 nucleotides match TRBD1. Germline CDR1 and CDR2: KGHSH and LQKENI. The CDR3 spans 15 residues. V trimming: 4 bases; J trimming: 5 bases; junction bases outside the gene matches: 8. In DNA form, the CDR3 reads TGTGCCAGCTCACTCAAACAGGGGGCGAGGACTGAAGCTTTCTTT. The encoded protein is CASSLKQGARTEAFF.

V gene TRBV7-2 combines with J gene TRBJ2-5; possible D gene TRBD1, 5 bases. The germline CDR1 and CDR2 sequences are SGHTA and FQGNSA. The V end lost 1 base, the J end lost 0 bases, and 15 bases lay between the germline ends. The CDR3 loop spans 17 amino acids. CDR3 nucleotides: TGTGCCAGCAGCTTAGAGTCGGTTGGGGCGTACCAAGAGACCCAGTACTTC. Its translation is CASSLESVGAYQETQYF.

V and J are TRBV7-9 and TRBJ1-1; TRBD1 aligns across 10 bases. From germline, CDR1 is SEHNR and CDR2 FQNEAQ (reference sequence). CDR3 length equals 17 residues. Unmatched junction bases numbered 13, after V lost 8 bases and J lost 1 base. In DNA, the CDR3 is TGTGCCAGCCTCCAAAGACAGGGGGCCGCGGAGAACACTGAAGCTTTCTTT. Translation: CASLQRQGAAENTEAFF. Full variable domain (missing parts from reference TRBV7-9 and TRBJ1-1): DTGVSQNPRHKITKRGQNVTFRCDPISEHNRLYWYRQTLGQGPEFLTYFQNEAQLEKSRLLSDRFSAERPKGSFSTLEIQRTEQGDSAMYLCASLQRQGAAENTEAFFGQGTRLTVV.

This clone was detected only once. V is TRBV6-1 and J is TRBJ2-2; TRBD2 might be the D (5 bases). Trimming took off 3 bases at V and 1 base at J, with 6 bases between the two ends. The CDR3 runs 14 residues. Germline assignment: CDR1 MNHNS and CDR2 SASEGT. CDR3 residues: CASSEDWNTGELFF. The CDR3 nucleotides are TGTGCCAGCAGTGAGGACTGGAACACCGGGGAGCTGTTTTTT.

This clone was counted only a few times. Other DNA sequences in the same sample also yield this CDR3. J is TRBJ1-1 and V is TRBV7-9; D is possibly TRBD1 (6 bases). V lost 5 bases, J lost 1 base, and 8 bases lay in between. This CDR3 has 13 residues. Germline V CDR1 and CDR2: SEHNR, FQNEAQ (reference sequence). The CDR3 nucleotides are TGTGCCAGCAGCGCACAGGGGAACACTGAAGCTTTCTTT. This translates into CASSAQGNTEAFF.

This clone occurred a few times. The V call is TRBV29-1, the J call TRBJ2-5; D unresolved. Germline V gene data show CDR1 as SQVTM and CDR2 as ANQGSEA. The germline V and J ends were trimmed by 4 bases and 7 bases, with 7 bases remaining between them. The CDR3 contains 10 residues. Here the CDR3 DNA reads TGCAGCGTTGTTATGAGGACCCAGTACTTC. Protein product: CSVVMRTQYF. Using reference TRBV29-1 and TRBJ2-5 for the parts outside the CDR3, the full variable domain is SAVISQKPSRDICQRGTSLTIQCQVDSQVTMMFWYRQQPGQSLTLIATANQGSEATYESGFVIDKFPISRPNLTFSTLTVSNMSPEDSSIYLCSVVMRTQYFGPGTRLLVL.

The chain is built from TRBV11-3 and TRBJ2-7; the match to TRBD1 covers 8 bases. The CDR3 length is 14 residues. J gave up 1 base and V 3 bases, and 2 bases lay outside the gene matches. Germline V lookup: CDR1 SGHNT, CDR2 YENEEA. CDR3 bases: TGTGCCAGCAGCTTTGGGACAGGATCCTACGAGCAGTACTTC. It is translated as CASSFGTGSYEQYF.

This clone has more than one count but fewer than ten. This sequence joins TRBV19 and TRBJ2-1; 8 bases are shared with TRBD2. CDR1 and CDR2 (germline): LNHDA, SQIVND (reference sequence). The CDR3 sequence is 15 residues long. V dropped 4 bases and J dropped 8; count of bases not matched to a gene: 10. CDR3 region: CASSTLAGSSDEQFF. Here the CDR3 DNA reads TGTGCCAGTAGTACATTAGCGGGATCCAGCGATGAGCAGTTCTTC. The full variable domain, its missing parts supplied by reference TRBV19 and TRBJ2-1, is DGGITQSPKYLFRKEGQNVTLSCEQNLNHDAMYWYRQDPGQGLRLIYYSQIVNDFQKGDIAEGYSVSREKKESFPLTVTSAQKNPTAFYLCASSTLAGSSDEQFFGPGTRLTVL.

Only a few counts were recorded for this clone. The rearrangement uses TRBV10-2 and TRBJ2-7; the D gene is possibly TRBD1 (7 bases). The CDR3 loop spans 14 amino acids. The V gene lost 10 bases and the J gene lost 4 bases, with 20 bases spanning the gap. The germline V gene encodes CDR1 WSHSY and CDR2 SAAADI. CDR3 sequence (DNA): TGCGCCACCACGCCTGGGGACAGCGGGTACGAGCAGTACTTC. Translation gives CATTPGDSGYEQYF.

This clone has a handful of counts. The V call is TRBV2, the J call TRBJ2-5; 10 bases align to TRBD1. Germline V lookup: CDR1 SNHLY, CDR2 FYNNEI. The CDR3 loop spans 16 amino acids. The V segment lost 6 bases and the J segment 4 bases; nucleotides outside the gene matches: 11. The CDR3 nucleotides are TGTGCCAGCAGCGACCCGACGGGACAGGGGATAGAGACCCAGTACTTC. It encodes CASSDPTGQGIETQYF.

The table lists this clone with many counts. The chain carries TRBV10-3 and TRBJ2-7, with a possible D match to TRBD1 (5 bases). Germline CDR1 ENHRY, CDR2 SYGVKD. CDR3 size: 12 residues. V was pared by 3 bases and J by 3 bases, with 6 bases between. The CDR3 DNA is TGTGCCATCAGTGATGACAGCTACGAGCAGTACTTC. This codes for CAISDDSYEQYF.

The genes are TRBV6-1 and TRBJ1-1, with 8 positions matching TRBD1. V shed 6 bases and J 7 bases; nucleotides not matched to a gene: 7. CDR3 size: 13 residues. CDR1 is MNHNS and CDR2 is SASEGT in the germline V gene. CDR3 sequence (DNA): TGTGCCAGCAGGAGTGGACAGGGCGGTGAAGCTTTCTTT. As protein: CASRSGQGGEAFF.

This clone was observed many times. The CDR3 nucleotides read TGTGCCTGGAGTCGACTAGCGGGGGCGGGAGAGCAGTACTTC. Protein product: CAWSRLAGAGEQYF. V usage is TRBV30 and J usage is TRBJ2-7; 12 bases agree with TRBD2. Per the germline V gene, CDR1 is GTSNPN and CDR2 is SVGIG (reference sequence). This CDR3 is 14 amino acids long. The trim removed 2 bases at V and 7 bases at J, leaving 6 bases unmatched.

In its sample, this clone was seen a few times. The J gene is TRBJ2-3, the V gene TRBV29-1; D possibly corresponds to TRBD2 (5 bases). V was shortened by 5 bases and J by 2 bases, with 8 bases between the two germline ends. Germline V lookup: CDR1 SQVTM, CDR2 ANQGSEA. The CDR3 has 12 residues. CDR3 loop: CSVLGDTDTQYF. CDR3 sequence (DNA): TGCAGCGTTCTGGGAGACACAGATACGCAGTATTTT.

V is TRBV7-9 and J is TRBJ1-2, with 8 bases identical to TRBD1. Germline V gives CDR1 SEHNR, CDR2 FQNEAQ (reference sequence). V lost 3 bases and J lost 7; bases outside the gene matches: 7. This CDR3 contains 14 residues. CDR3 DNA: TGTGCCAGCAGCTTGGCGCAGGGGGCTAGTGGCTACACCTTC. Translating it yields CASSLAQGASGYTF.